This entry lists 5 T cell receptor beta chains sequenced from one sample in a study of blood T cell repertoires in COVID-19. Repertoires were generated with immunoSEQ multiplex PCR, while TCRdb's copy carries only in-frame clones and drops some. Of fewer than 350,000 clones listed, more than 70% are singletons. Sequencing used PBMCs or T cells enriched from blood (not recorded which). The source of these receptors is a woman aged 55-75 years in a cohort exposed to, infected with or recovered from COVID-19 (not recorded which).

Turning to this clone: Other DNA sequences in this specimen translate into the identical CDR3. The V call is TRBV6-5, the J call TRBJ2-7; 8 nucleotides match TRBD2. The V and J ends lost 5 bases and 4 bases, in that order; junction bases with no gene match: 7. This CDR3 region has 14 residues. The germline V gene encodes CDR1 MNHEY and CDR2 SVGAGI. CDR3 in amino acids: CASSRPGGGYEQYF. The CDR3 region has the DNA TGTGCCAGCAGTCGGCCGGGGGGGGGATACGAGCAGTACTTC.

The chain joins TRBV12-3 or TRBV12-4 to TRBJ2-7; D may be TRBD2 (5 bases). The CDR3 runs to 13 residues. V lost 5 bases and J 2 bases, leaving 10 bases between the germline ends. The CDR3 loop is CASSLELAYEQYF. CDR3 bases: TGTGCCAGCAGTCTCGAACTAGCCTACGAGCAGTACTTC.

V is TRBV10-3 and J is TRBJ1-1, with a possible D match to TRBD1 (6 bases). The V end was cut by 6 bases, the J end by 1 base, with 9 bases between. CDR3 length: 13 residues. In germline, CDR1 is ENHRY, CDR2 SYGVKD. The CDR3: CAIRQTGNTEAFF. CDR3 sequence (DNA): TGTGCCATCAGACAGACAGGGAACACTGAAGCTTTCTTT.

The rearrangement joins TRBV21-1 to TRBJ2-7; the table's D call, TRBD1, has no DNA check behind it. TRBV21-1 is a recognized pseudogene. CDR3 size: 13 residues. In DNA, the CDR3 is TGTGCCAGCAGCTCAGGGTCCCCTTACGAGCAGTACTTC. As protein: CASSSGSPYEQYF.

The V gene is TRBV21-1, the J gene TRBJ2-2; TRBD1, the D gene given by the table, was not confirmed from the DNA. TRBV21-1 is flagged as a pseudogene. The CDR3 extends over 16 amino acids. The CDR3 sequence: CASSLKTGPLTGELFF. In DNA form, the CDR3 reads TGTGCCAGCAGCCTGAAGACAGGGCCCCTCACCGGGGAGCTGTTTTTT.